Listed below are T cell receptor beta chains from one sample, sequenced in a study of early T cells in non-severe SARS-CoV-2 infection. TCRdb recomputed calls from the 5' RACE reads with MiXCR, one row per CDR3 protein. The data contain around 30,000 distinct CDR3 sequences, 6% to 7% of them singletons. Input material: whole blood. The receptors stem from an adult who was a healthcare worker with PCR-confirmed SARS-CoV-2 infection or an uninfected control (not recorded which). CDR3s include the opening cysteine and the closing phenylalanine or tryptophan. Fields, in order: clone size, V gene, CDR3 length, J gene, D gene, CDR3 protein, CDR3 DNA. D genes are given only for firm matches. Part of the rows lack a size; the others show once, few, many or a class for expanded clones.

.	TRBV27	15	TRBJ2-7	TRBD1	CASSLVSGGTYEQYF	TGTGCCAGCAGTTTAGTCTCAGGGGGCACCTACGAGCAGTACTTC
.	TRBV4-2	15	TRBJ1-6	.	CASSQENSHLSPLHF	TGTGCCAGCAGCCAAGAGAACAGCCACTTATCACCCCTCCACTTT
many	TRBV20-1	13	TRBJ1-5	TRBD1	CSATPGGSQPQHF	TGCAGTGCAACCCCAGGGGGAAGTCAGCCCCAGCATTTT
.	TRBV6-5	14	TRBJ1-2	TRBD1	CASTHGTDGYGYTF	TGTGCCAGCACCCACGGGACAGATGGCTATGGCTACACCTTC
few	TRBV7-9	15	TRBJ1-2	.	CASSSRTGPNYGYTF	TGTGCCAGCAGCTCCCGAACAGGGCCTAACTATGGCTACACCTTC
many	TRBV10-3	14	TRBJ2-2	TRBD1	CAISPGTEAGELFF	TGTGCCATCAGCCCCGGGACAGAGGCCGGGGAGCTGTTTTTT
many	TRBV24-1	14	TRBJ2-7	.	CATSDLGVWGEQYF	TGTGCCACCAGTGATTTAGGAGTTTGGGGGGAGCAGTACTTC
many	TRBV28	15	TRBJ1-6	.	CASSGTGRYNSPLHF	TGTGCCAGCAGTGGTACGGGACGCTATAATTCACCCCTCCACTTT
medium-sized	TRBV7-9	12	TRBJ2-3	.	CASSSSTDTQYF	TGTGCCAGCAGCTCTAGCACAGATACGCAGTATTTT
many	TRBV11-3	11	TRBJ2-1	.	CASSLEGEQFF	TGTGCCAGCAGCTTAGAAGGTGAGCAGTTCTTC
many	TRBV30	11	TRBJ1-2	.	CASDTNYGYTF	TGTGCCTCGGACACTAACTATGGCTACACCTTC
once	TRBV7-9	14	TRBJ2-1	.	CASSLAIIWNEQFF	TGTGCCAGCAGCTTAGCTATAATCTGGAATGAGCAGTTCTTC
few	TRBV5-5	14	TRBJ1-6	.	CASSLSGYNSPLHF	TGTGCCAGCAGCTTGTCTGGGTATAATTCACCCCTCCACTTT
many	TRBV5-1	15	TRBJ2-7	.	CASRQDPGVVYEQYF	TGCGCCAGCAGACAGGACCCCGGGGTTGTCTACGAGCAGTACTTC
many	TRBV24-1	15	TRBJ2-2	TRBD2	CATSDLPGGQEELFF	TGTGCCACCAGTGATTTACCGGGGGGGCAGGAGGAGCTGTTTTTT
few	TRBV3-1	13	TRBJ2-5	.	CASSPSVKETQYF	TGTGCCAGCAGCCCTAGCGTCAAAGAGACCCAGTACTTC
many	TRBV30	15	TRBJ2-2	TRBD1	CAWSLQGMNTGELFF	TGTGCCTGGAGTTTACAGGGGATGAACACCGGGGAGCTGTTTTTT